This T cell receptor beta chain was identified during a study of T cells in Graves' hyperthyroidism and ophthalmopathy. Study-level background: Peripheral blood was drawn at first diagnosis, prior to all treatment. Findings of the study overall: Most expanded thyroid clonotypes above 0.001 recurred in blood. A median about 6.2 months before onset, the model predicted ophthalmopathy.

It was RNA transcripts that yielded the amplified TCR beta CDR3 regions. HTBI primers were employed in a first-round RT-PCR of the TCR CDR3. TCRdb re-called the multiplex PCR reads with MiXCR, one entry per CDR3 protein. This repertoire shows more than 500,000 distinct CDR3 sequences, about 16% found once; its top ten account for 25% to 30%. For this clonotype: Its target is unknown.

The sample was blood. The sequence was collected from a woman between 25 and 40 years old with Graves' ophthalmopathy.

The CDR3 coding sequence is TGTGCCAGCAGTCAAGGACTAGCGGGAGACAATGAGCAGTTCTTC. This translates into CASSQGLAGDNEQFF. The J gene is TRBJ2-1, the V gene TRBV11-2, with 13 nucleotides matching TRBD2. The V and J ends lost 6 bases and 5 bases, in that order; junction bases with no gene match: 4. Germline V gene sequence: CDR1 SGHAT, CDR2 FQNNGV. The CDR3 covers 15 residues.